One and the same sample provided the 30 T cell receptor beta chains below, sequenced in a study of OX40 agonist ivuxolimab in advanced cancers. Using immunoSEQ multiplex PCR, the repertoire was profiled, and TCRdb retains in-frame clones only, with some absent. The table has tens of thousands of clones, about 85% seen once. Sequenced material: CD4+ or CD8+ T cells sorted from blood, taken in a trial of the OX40 agonist ivuxolimab. The source is an adult with an advanced solid tumor such as melanoma, head and neck, liver or kidney cancer.

Of note for this clone: Different DNA sequences within this sample yield the same CDR3. For the CDR3, the DNA is TGTGCCAGCAGTTACGGCAGGGGAACTGAAGCTTTCTTT. Translation gives CASSYGRGTEAFF. The chain has TRBV6-5 and TRBJ1-1; possibly TRBD1 for D (6 bases). Trimming removed 2 bases at V and 5 bases at J, with 9 bases between. Looked up from germline, CDR1 is MNHEY and CDR2 is SVGAGI. The CDR3 runs to 13 residues.

The chain carries TRBV27 and TRBJ1-1; D ambiguous. CDR3 length equals 13 residues. Trimming pared 0 bases from V and 1 base from J, leaving 3 bases between. Per germline, CDR1 MNHEY and CDR2 SMNVEV (reference sequence). The CDR3 spells CASSLSRNTEAFF. The CDR3 bases are TGTGCCAGCAGTTTATCTAGGAACACTGAAGCTTTCTTT.

The chain is built from TRBV5-1 and TRBJ1-4; the match to TRBD1 covers 8 bases. After removal of 4 bases from V and 5 bases from J, the junction contained 7 bases not matched to a gene. This CDR3 comprises 15 residues. Germline V gene lookup returns CDR1 SGHRS and CDR2 YFSETQ. The CDR3 nucleotides read TGCGCCAGCAGCCCAATACAGGGGGGGAATGAAAAACTGTTTTTT. This sequence encodes CASSPIQGGNEKLFF. The whole variable domain, filled in from reference TRBV5-1 and TRBJ1-4, reads KAGVTQTPRYLIKTRGQQVTLSCSPISGHRSVSWYQQTPGQGLQFLFEYFSETQRNKGNFPGRFSGRQFSNSRSEMNVSTLELGDSALYLCASSPIQGGNEKLFFGSGTQLSVL.

The J gene is TRBJ1-5, the V gene TRBV11-2, with a tentative D call TRBD1 (5 bases). This CDR3 comprises 15 residues. Germline-derived CDR1 and CDR2 are SGHAT and FQNNGV. Trimming left V 1 base short and J 7 bases short, with 14 bases between. The CDR3 DNA follows: TGTGCCAGCAGCTTAGGGGGCACTCGGGGGCAGCCCCAGCATTTT. Amino acids: CASSLGGTRGQPQHF.

The rearrangement uses TRBV5-6 and TRBJ2-5, with TRBD1 identical over 11 bases. This CDR3 region has 16 residues. Germline CDR1 SGHDT, CDR2 YYEEEE. V dropped 4 bases and J dropped 1; count of bases not matched to a gene: 6. Here the CDR3 reads CASSTGTGGPQETQYF. CDR3 DNA sequence: TGTGCCAGCAGCACCGGGACAGGGGGGCCCCAAGAGACCCAGTACTTC.

The gene calls are TRBV5-1 and TRBJ2-1; D not certain. CDR1 and CDR2 from the germline V gene are SGHRS and YFSETQ. Deletions cut 0 bases from V and 7 bases from J, with 11 bases between. The CDR3 sequence is 14 residues long. The CDR3 reads CASSLDYPDNEQFF. CDR3 coding DNA: TGCGCCAGCAGCTTGGACTATCCCGATAATGAGCAGTTCTTC.

V is TRBV11-2 and J is TRBJ2-7; no firm D call. Trimming took off 8 bases at V and 0 bases at J, with 17 bases between the two ends. CDR1 is SGHAT, CDR2 FQNNGV, per germline. The length of the CDR3 is 15 residues. The CDR3 is CASGRASQSSYEQYF. The CDR3 DNA reads as TGTGCCAGCGGACGGGCGAGCCAAAGCTCCTACGAGCAGTACTTC.

This CDR3 is CASIQSYFRNTEAFF. In DNA form, the CDR3 reads TGTGCCAGCATCCAAAGCTATTTCCGGAACACTGAAGCTTTCTTT. This chain joins TRBV2 and TRBJ1-1; D unclear. CDR3 length: 15 residues. Germline CDR1 reads SNHLY; CDR2 reads FYNNEI. Trimming removed 7 bases at V and 1 base at J, with 16 bases between. Filled out from reference TRBV2 and TRBJ1-1, the complete variable domain reads EPEVTQTPSHQVTQMGQEVILRCVPISNHLYFYWYRQILGQKVEFLVSFYNNEISEKSEIFDDQFSVERPDGSNFTLKIRSTKLEDSAMYFCASIQSYFRNTEAFFGQGTRLTVV.

The J gene is TRBJ1-2, the V gene TRBV11-2, with TRBD1 matching 8 bases. The germline V gene encodes CDR1 SGHAT and CDR2 FQNNGV. J lost 2 bases, V lost 1 base, and 0 bases had no gene match. The length of the CDR3 is 14 residues. CDR3 in DNA: TGTGCCAGCAGCTTAGGACAGGGGAACTATGGCTACACCTTC. It codes for CASSLGQGNYGYTF. Supplemented by reference TRBV11-2 and TRBJ1-2, the full variable domain reads EAGVAQSPRYKIIEKRQSVAFWCNPISGHATLYWYQQILGQGPKLLIQFQNNGVVDDSQLPKDRFSAERLKGVDSTLKIQPAKLEDSAVYLCASSLGQGNYGYTFGSGTRLTVV.

This clone was observed a single time. The chain carries TRBV6-1 and TRBJ1-4; weak D call: TRBD1 (6 bases). Per the germline V gene, CDR1 is MNHNS and CDR2 is SASEGT. The V end lost 4 bases, the J end lost 11 bases, and 14 bases lay between the germline ends. The CDR3 covers 13 residues. CDR3 DNA sequence: TGTGCCAGCAGTGTCGAGGGGGGAGGGAAACTGTTTTTT. Amino acid sequence: CASSVEGGGKLFF.

The rearrangement joins TRBV6-4 to TRBJ1-1; 7 bases map to TRBD1. J gave up 3 bases and V 0 bases, and 4 bases lay outside the gene matches. The CDR3 length is 15 residues. Looked up from germline, CDR1 is MRHNA and CDR2 is SNTAGT. CDR3 loop: CASSDSPGTDTEAFF. CDR3 nucleotides: TGTGCCAGCAGTGACTCTCCCGGGACAGACACTGAAGCTTTCTTT.

This clone was recorded once. The V gene is TRBV9, the J gene TRBJ2-7; either TRBD1 or TRBD2 may fit D (6 bases each). The V gene lost 0 bases and the J gene lost 4 bases, with 14 bases spanning the gap. The CDR3 contains 15 residues. Germline V gives CDR1 SGDLS, CDR2 YYNGEE. The CDR3 DNA reads as TGTGCCAGCAGCGTAGCGGGGGCCCTGGGGTACGAGCAGTACTTC. Amino acids: CASSVAGALGYEQYF.

This chain joins TRBV18 and TRBJ2-3; tentatively, D is TRBD2 (5 bases). Germline values: CDR1 KGHSH, CDR2 LQKENI. The CDR3 spans 11 residues. V was clipped by 8 bases and J by 5 bases, with 8 bases between them. CDR3 DNA: TGTGCCAGCCAGGAGGTAGATACGCAGTATTTT. It translates to CASQEVDTQYF. Filled out from reference TRBV18 and TRBJ2-3, the complete variable domain reads NAGVMQNPRHLVRRRGQEARLRCSPMKGHSHVYWYRQLPEEGLKFMVYLQKENIIDESGMPKERFSAEFPKEGPSILRIQQVVRGDSAAYFCASQEVDTQYFGPGTRLTVL.

The gene calls are TRBV6-5 and TRBJ2-7, with D possibly called TRBD1 or TRBD2 (5 bases each). From germline, CDR1 is MNHEY and CDR2 SVGAGI. V was pared by 2 bases and J by 0 bases, with 5 bases between. The length of the CDR3 is 13 residues. The CDR3 here is CASSYGGSYEQYF. CDR3 coding DNA: TGTGCCAGCAGTTACGGGGGCTCCTACGAGCAGTACTTC.

The chain uses TRBV28 and TRBJ2-6, with D possibly being TRBD1 or TRBD2 (5 bases each). The CDR3 is 16 amino acids. Germline V gene lookup returns CDR1 MDHEN and CDR2 SYDVKM. Trimming left V 6 bases short and J 0 bases short, with 12 bases between. The CDR3 region is CASSLIGTSGANVLTF. The DNA of the CDR3 is TGTGCCAGCAGCCTTATCGGGACCTCTGGGGCCAACGTCCTGACTTTC.

This chain links TRBV2 with TRBJ2-1; tentative D call: TRBD2 (5 bases). Germline-derived CDR1 and CDR2 are SNHLY and FYNNEI. CDR3 length: 12 residues. The germline V and J ends were trimmed by 6 bases and 6 bases, with 9 bases remaining between them. The CDR3 DNA reads as TGTGCCAGCAGGCGCGAGGGCAATGAGCAGTTCTTC. Its translation is CASRREGNEQFF.

This clone was counted between two and nine times. The V call is TRBV29-1, the J call TRBJ2-3; 9 nucleotides align to TRBD1. CDR1 is SQVTM, CDR2 ANQGSEA, per germline. The CDR3 has 17 residues. V lost 2 bases and J lost 1; bases outside the gene matches: 10. The CDR3 DNA is TGCAGCGTTGAACTAAGATGGACAGGGGAGGGCACAGATACGCAGTATTTT. This codes for CSVELRWTGEGTDTQYF.

The gene calls are TRBV5-5 and TRBJ2-3; D uncertain. Germline assignment: CDR1 SGHKS and CDR2 YYEKEE (reference sequence). CDR3 length: 14 residues. Trimming took off 6 bases at V and 1 base at J, with 12 bases between the two ends. In nucleotides, the CDR3 is TGTGCCAGCACCCTCCCTTTGGGCACAGATACGCAGTATTTT. It yields the protein CASTLPLGTDTQYF.

J is TRBJ2-5 and V is TRBV18; D is perhaps TRBD1 (5 bases). The V gene's germline CDR1 is KGHSH and CDR2 LQKENI. Trimming stripped 0 bases from V and 3 bases from J, with 8 bases between. The CDR3 covers 14 residues. The CDR3 DNA reads TGTGCCAGCTCACCACCGACAGTTAAAGAGACCCAGTACTTC. Translation gives CASSPPTVKETQYF.

The chain combines TRBV7-3 with TRBJ2-1, with 8 bases aligning to TRBD2. The germline V gene encodes CDR1 SGHTA and CDR2 FQGTGA. V was clipped by 3 bases and J by 0 bases; unmatched bases: 1. This CDR3 contains 15 residues. The CDR3 here is CASSFSGDSYNEQFF. CDR3 in DNA: TGTGCCAGCAGCTTTAGCGGGGACTCCTACAATGAGCAGTTCTTC. Supplemented by reference TRBV7-3 and TRBJ2-1, the full variable domain reads GAGVSQTPSNKVTEKGKYVELRCDPISGHTALYWYRQSLGQGPEFLIYFQGTGAADDSGLPNDRFFAVRPEGSVSTLKIQRTERGDSAVYLCASSFSGDSYNEQFFGPGTRLTVL.

J is TRBJ2-1 and V is TRBV5-5; 8 bases map to TRBD1. The CDR3 length is 14 residues. Trimming at V came to 4 bases and at J to 5 bases, leaving 5 bases not matched to a gene. CDR1 and CDR2 from the germline V gene are SGHKS and YYEKEE (reference sequence). The CDR3 here is CASSRLTGDNEQFF. The CDR3 DNA reads as TGTGCCAGCAGCCGACTGACAGGGGACAATGAGCAGTTCTTC.

This clone has only one observation. V gene TRBV10-2 combines with J gene TRBJ2-7; 8 positions match TRBD2. The DNA end favors TRBJ2-1, so the J call may be wrong. In germline, CDR1 is WSHSY, CDR2 SAAADI. The CDR3 has 16 amino acids. The DNA for the CDR3 is TGCGCCAGCAGTCCACCAGCGGGAGTGGGAAGGAATGAGCAGTTCTTC. Translated, it gives CASSPPAGVGRNEQFF.

This chain uses TRBV6-1 with TRBJ2-5; D ambiguous. The CDR3 runs 15 residues. Germline V CDR1 and CDR2: MNHNS, SASEGT. Trimming removed 4 bases from V and 5 bases from J, with 17 bases in between. As DNA, the CDR3 is TGTGCCAGCAGTGGAGGAATAGTGGGGTCGGAGACCCAGTACTTC. Translation gives CASSGGIVGSETQYF.

This chain joins TRBV20-1 and TRBJ1-1; D is unresolved. Trimming pared 1 base from V and 3 bases from J, leaving 3 bases between. The CDR3 loop spans 11 amino acids. Germline V gene data show CDR1 as DFQATT and CDR2 as SNEGSKA (reference sequence). The CDR3 spells CSARGDTEAFF. The CDR3 nucleotides are TGCAGTGCTAGAGGGGACACTGAAGCTTTCTTT.

The chain carries TRBV7-3 and TRBJ2-5, with 11 positions matching TRBD2. There are 15 residues in the CDR3. Germline CDR1 is SGHTA and CDR2 is FQGTGA. The junction had 5 bases not matched to a gene; V was cut back by 3 bases and J by 5 bases. The CDR3 DNA follows: TGTGCCAGCAGCTTTAGCGGGAGGGCGGGTGAGACCCAGTACTTC. It specifies CASSFSGRAGETQYF.

CDR3 nucleotide sequence: TGTGCCAGCAGCTTCGAGAGGAGCTCCTACGAGCAGTACTTC. Its protein is CASSFERSSYEQYF. The chain uses TRBV5-4 and TRBJ2-7, with D uncertain. The CDR3 consists of 14 residues. Looked up from germline, CDR1 is SGHNT and CDR2 is YYREEE (reference sequence). V lost 2 bases, J lost 0 bases, and 9 bases lay in between.

CDR3 sequence (DNA): TGCAGCGTTAAAAAGACCGGGGAGTTAGGGTTCTTC. Translating gives CSVKKTGELGFF. The chain is built from TRBV29-1 and TRBJ2-1; possibly TRBD2 for D (5 bases). Trimming pared 5 bases from V and 15 bases from J, leaving 20 bases between. Per germline, CDR1 SQVTM and CDR2 ANQGSEA. The CDR3 consists of 12 residues.

CDR3 in amino acids: CASSAGGEIVNGYTF. CDR3 DNA: TGTGCCAGCAGTGCAGGGGGCGAGATCGTAAATGGCTACACCTTC. The chain combines TRBV6-6 with TRBJ1-2, with 8 bases identical to TRBD1. The trim removed 5 bases at V and 6 bases at J, leaving 11 bases unmatched. Germline CDR1 MNHNY, CDR2 SVGAGI (reference sequence). The CDR3 runs to 15 residues.

With respect to this clone: Relative to the germline gene, one junction end is altered; a read error may explain this. J is TRBJ1-3 and V is TRBV28, with a possible D match to TRBD1 (6 bases). Looked up from germline, CDR1 is MDHEN and CDR2 is SYDVKM. The CDR3 covers 13 residues. CDR3 residues: CASTLEQGITIYF. DNA for the CDR3: TGTGCCAGCACGCTGGAACAGGGAATCACCATATATTTT. The whole variable domain, remainder taken from reference TRBV28 and TRBJ1-3, is DVKVTQSSRYLVKRTGEKVFLECVQDMDHENMFWYRQDPGLGLRLIYFSYDVKMKEKGDIPEGYSVSREKKERFSLILESASTNQTSMYLCASTLEQGITIYFGEGSWLTVV.

The rearrangement links TRBV27 to TRBJ2-5, with 9 bases that match TRBD2. This CDR3 has 15 amino acids. Trimming at V came to 2 bases and at J to 4 bases, leaving 5 bases not matched to a gene. The V gene's germline CDR1 is MNHEY and CDR2 SMNVEV (reference sequence). CDR3 DNA sequence: TGTGCCAGCAGTTTAGGGCTAGCGGGACGAGAGACCCAGTACTTC. This sequence encodes CASSLGLAGRETQYF.